One sample yielded the 22 T cell receptor beta chains listed below, sequenced in a study of shared clonotypes between healthy human individuals. Assay: immunoSEQ multiplex PCR; the TCRdb copy retains only in-frame clones and omits some. In the table there are some 1,400,000 clones, more than 95% of which are singletons. Sample: naive CD4+ T cells sorted from blood. The subset denotes: CD45RA+ positively selected. The receptor set was obtained from a man aged 25-40 years in good health.

The chain combines TRBV6-1 with TRBJ1-5; 7 nucleotides match TRBD1. Germline CDR1 MNHNS, CDR2 SASEGT. This CDR3 has 16 amino acids. Losses at the gene ends were 4 bases for V and 0 bases for J; bases not matched to a gene: 6. The CDR3 loop reads CASSARGDSSNQPQHF. CDR3 bases: TGTGCCAGCAGTGCCAGGGGGGACTCTAGCAATCAGCCCCAGCATTTT.

The V and J genes are TRBV6-5 and TRBJ1-1; TRBD1 is a possible D gene (5 bases). This CDR3 contains 14 residues. The germline gives CDR1 MNHEY, CDR2 SVGAGI. V dropped 0 bases and J dropped 1 base, with 6 bases sitting between them. The CDR3 sequence is CASSYSTENTEAFF. CDR3 DNA: TGTGCCAGCAGTTACTCGACAGAGAACACTGAAGCTTTCTTT.

The V call is TRBV6-6, the J call TRBJ2-3, with D unclear. The germline V and J ends were trimmed by 2 bases and 0 bases, with 9 bases remaining between them. Germline values: CDR1 MNHNY, CDR2 SVGAGI (reference sequence). This CDR3 comprises 15 residues. The CDR3 loop is CASSYQALSTDTQYF. CDR3 sequence (DNA): TGTGCCAGCAGTTACCAGGCTCTGAGCACAGATACGCAGTATTTT.

As to this clone: The same CDR3 is also encoded by other DNA sequences in this sample. The V and J genes are TRBV28 and TRBJ1-2; D ambiguous. Looked up from germline, CDR1 is MDHEN and CDR2 is SYDVKM. The V end lost 4 bases, the J end lost 4 bases, and 7 bases lay between the germline ends. CDR3 length: 12 amino acids. The CDR3 here is CASSSTTYGYTF. As DNA, the CDR3 is TGTGCCAGCAGTTCGACAACCTATGGCTACACCTTC.

The rearrangement uses TRBV28 and TRBJ1-3; no clear D gene. Trimming cost V 3 bases and J 4 bases, with 10 bases left between them. The germline V gene encodes CDR1 MDHEN and CDR2 SYDVKM. CDR3 length equals 14 residues. CDR3 coding DNA: TGTGCCAGCAGTTTGGGTGACGGCGGAAACACCATATATTTT. Protein: CASSLGDGGNTIYF. Full variable domain (remainder filled in from reference TRBV28 and TRBJ1-3): DVKVTQSSRYLVKRTGEKVFLECVQDMDHENMFWYRQDPGLGLRLIYFSYDVKMKEKGDIPEGYSVSREKKERFSLILESASTNQTSMYLCASSLGDGGNTIYFGEGSWLTVV.

About this clone: The identical CDR3 is also encoded by other nucleotide sequences in the sample. The rearrangement uses TRBV18 and TRBJ1-1, with no clear D. Germline V gene sequence: CDR1 KGHSH, CDR2 LQKENI. The CDR3 is made up of 14 amino acids. V was trimmed by 3 bases and J by 0 bases, leaving 8 bases between them. DNA for the CDR3: TGTGCCAGCTCACCGTGGGCCTTGAACACTGAAGCTTTCTTT. It codes for CASSPWALNTEAFF.

The chain uses TRBV9 and TRBJ2-3; 11 bases fit TRBD2. The V segment lost 4 bases and the J segment 6 bases; nucleotides outside the gene matches: 10. Germline-derived CDR1 and CDR2 are SGDLS and YYNGEE. This CDR3 region has 16 residues. CDR3 in DNA: TGTGCCAGCAGCCCCCGTAGTAGCGGGAGGGCGGATACGCAGTATTTT. As protein: CASSPRSSGRADTQYF. The whole variable domain, remainder taken from reference TRBV9 and TRBJ2-3, is DSGVTQTPKHLITATGQRVTLRCSPRSGDLSVYWYQQSLDQGLQFLIQYYNGEERAKGNILERFSAQQFPDLHSELNLSSLELGDSALYFCASSPRSSGRADTQYFGPGTRLTVL.

The chain has TRBV27 and TRBJ1-1; no firm D call. Trimming pared 2 bases from V and 7 bases from J, leaving 11 bases between. CDR1 and CDR2 (germline): MNHEY, SMNVEV (reference sequence). There are 13 residues in the CDR3. The CDR3, as DNA: TGTGCCAGCAGTTTAGAGCTAGGGTTTGAAGCTTTCTTT. Encoded protein: CASSLELGFEAFF.

This clone was seen a single time. J is TRBJ2-2 and V is TRBV7-9; D uncertain. Deletions cut 4 bases from V and 0 bases from J, with 9 bases between. The CDR3 totals 15 residues. Looked up from germline, CDR1 is SEHNR and CDR2 is FQNEAQ (reference sequence). CDR3 DNA sequence: TGTGCCAGCAGCTCCTCAGACACGAACACCGGGGAGCTGTTTTTT. Protein: CASSSSDTNTGELFF. Looking up the rest from reference TRBV7-9 and TRBJ2-2 gives the full variable domain: DTGVSQNPRHKITKRGQNVTFRCDPISEHNRLYWYRQTLGQGPEFLTYFQNEAQLEKSRLLSDRFSAERPKGSFSTLEIQRTEQGDSAMYLCASSSSDTNTGELFFGEGSRLTVL.

This chain joins TRBV7-2 and TRBJ1-4, with 8 bases aligning to TRBD1. This CDR3 is 19 amino acids long. Germline V gene sequence: CDR1 SGHTA, CDR2 FQGNSA. Trimming removed 5 bases from V and 8 bases from J; junction bases left unmatched: 22. The CDR3 sequence: CASSQSRGDRGFLWEKLFF. For the CDR3, the DNA is TGTGCCAGCAGCCAAAGTAGGGGTGACAGGGGATTTTTGTGGGAAAAACTGTTTTTT.

This chain joins TRBV10-3 and TRBJ1-1; a possible D gene is TRBD1 (5 bases). V was clipped by 8 bases and J by 0 bases, with 19 bases between them. The CDR3 consists of 16 residues. CDR1 and CDR2 from the germline V gene are ENHRY and SYGVKD. The CDR3 protein is CAICPGGVQMNTEAFF. As DNA, the CDR3 is TGTGCCATCTGCCCTGGGGGGGTCCAAATGAACACTGAAGCTTTCTTT.

The chain joins TRBV29-1 to TRBJ2-3; 11 bases map to TRBD2. There are 15 residues in the CDR3. Germline V gene data show CDR1 as SQVTM and CDR2 as ANQGSEA. The trim removed 4 bases at V and 5 bases at J, leaving 8 bases unmatched. DNA of the CDR3: TGCAGCGTTGGCCCCGGGACTAGCGGTCTAGATACGCAGTATTTT. The encoded protein is CSVGPGTSGLDTQYF.

The J gene is TRBJ2-4, the V gene TRBV7-2, with D possibly matching TRBD2 (6 bases). Germline V gene lookup returns CDR1 SGHTA and CDR2 FQGNSA. V lost 3 bases and J lost 3, with 12 bases in between. There are 15 residues in the CDR3. The CDR3 here is CASSFWGVDKNIQYF. CDR3 DNA: TGTGCCAGCAGCTTTTGGGGGGTAGACAAAAACATTCAGTACTTC.

This chain uses TRBV7-2 with TRBJ1-4, with D perhaps matching TRBD1 (6 bases). Trimming took 5 bases from V and 8 from J, leaving 15 bases between them. CDR1 and CDR2 (germline): SGHTA, FQGNSA. The CDR3 extends over 14 amino acids. The CDR3 DNA reads TGTGCCAGCAGCCAACGACAGGTGGGAGAAAAACTGTTTTTT. Residues: CASSQRQVGEKLFF.

The genes are TRBV19 and TRBJ1-5; D not resolved. Trimming took 3 bases from V and 2 from J, leaving 14 bases between them. The germline V gene encodes CDR1 LNHDA and CDR2 SQIVND (reference sequence). This CDR3 spans 16 amino acids. CDR3 sequence (DNA): TGTGCCAGTAGTATCTTAGTTCGAAGGGGCAATCAGCCCCAGCATTTT. Translation: CASSILVRRGNQPQHF.

This clone was recorded only once. The CDR3 DNA follows: TGTGCCAGCAGCGGACCACCGGGGACTAGCTTCTACAATGAGCAGTTCTTC. It encodes CASSGPPGTSFYNEQFF. V gene TRBV9 combines with J gene TRBJ2-1; TRBD2 matches 9 bases. Germline values: CDR1 SGDLS, CDR2 YYNGEE. The CDR3 spans 17 residues. V lost 3 bases and J lost 3; bases outside the gene matches: 10.

V is TRBV14 and J is TRBJ1-2, with D perhaps TRBD1 (6 bases). Germline V lookup: CDR1 SGHDN, CDR2 FVKESK. The CDR3 sequence is 19 residues long. Trimming left V 4 bases short and J 3 bases short, with 27 bases between. CDR3: CASSPMDRKHATMDYGYTF. DNA for the CDR3: TGTGCCAGCAGCCCGATGGACAGAAAACACGCCACTATGGACTATGGCTACACCTTC.

The chain is built from TRBV7-9 and TRBJ2-7, with D possibly matching TRBD2 (6 bases). Germline V CDR1 and CDR2: SEHNR, FQNEAQ (reference sequence). V shed 5 bases and J shed 0 bases, with 17 bases lying between them. This CDR3 comprises 16 residues. This CDR3 is CASSLYRGTGSYEQYF. The DNA for the CDR3 is TGTGCCAGCAGCCTCTACCGCGGGACTGGCTCCTACGAGCAGTACTTC.

Points on this clone: The same CDR3 is also encoded by other DNA sequences in this sample. The V call is TRBV10-3, the J call TRBJ2-7; TRBD2 matches 12 bases. With V trimmed by 6 bases and J by 4 bases, 4 bases remained unmatched. This CDR3 has 14 amino acids. The germline V gene encodes CDR1 ENHRY and CDR2 SYGVKD. The CDR3 DNA sequence: TGTGCCATCAGCGTGACTAGCGGGAGTTACGAGCAGTACTTC. It is translated as CAISVTSGSYEQYF.

The CDR3 DNA sequence: TGTGCCAGCAGCGAGGACAGGGGGCCGGGGAATGAGCAGTTCTTC. The encoded protein is CASSEDRGPGNEQFF. The chain combines TRBV9 with TRBJ2-1; 11 bases map to TRBD1. Germline trimming cut 3 bases from V and 7 bases from J; bases unmatched to any gene: 6. The germline V gene encodes CDR1 SGDLS and CDR2 YYNGEE. The CDR3 has 15 residues.

The V and J genes are TRBV18 and TRBJ2-5; 7 nucleotides match TRBD1. The CDR3 totals 14 residues. Germline lookup yields CDR1 KGHSH and CDR2 LQKENI. J gave up 2 bases and V 5 bases, and 5 bases lay outside the gene matches. In DNA, the CDR3 is TGTGCCAGCTCAGTTTTGGGACAGCAAGAGACCCAGTACTTC. It is translated as CASSVLGQQETQYF.

This chain uses TRBV2 with TRBJ2-7, with D possibly being TRBD1 (5 bases). V was shortened by 8 bases and J by 1 base, with 15 bases between the two germline ends. This CDR3 has 14 amino acids. Per the germline V gene, CDR1 is SNHLY and CDR2 is FYNNEI. The DNA of the CDR3 is TGTGCCAGCGCCTGGTCGACAGCGTCCTACGAGCAGTACTTC. This encodes CASAWSTASYEQYF.